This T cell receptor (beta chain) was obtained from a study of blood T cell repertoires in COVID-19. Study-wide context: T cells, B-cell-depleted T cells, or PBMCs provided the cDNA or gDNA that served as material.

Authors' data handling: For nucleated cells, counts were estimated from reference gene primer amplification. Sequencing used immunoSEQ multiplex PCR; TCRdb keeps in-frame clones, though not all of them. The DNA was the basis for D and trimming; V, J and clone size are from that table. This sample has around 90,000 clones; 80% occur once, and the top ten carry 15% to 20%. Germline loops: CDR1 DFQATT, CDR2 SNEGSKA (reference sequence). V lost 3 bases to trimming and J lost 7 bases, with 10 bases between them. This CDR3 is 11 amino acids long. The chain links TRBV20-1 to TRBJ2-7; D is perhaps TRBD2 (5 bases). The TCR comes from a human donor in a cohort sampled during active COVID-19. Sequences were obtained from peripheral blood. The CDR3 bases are TGCAGTGCTAGGGGTCTAGCAGAGCAGTACTTC. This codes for CSARGLAEQYF.